The next 21 T cell receptor beta chains were all read from a single sample in a study of T cells in Graves' hyperthyroidism and ophthalmopathy (dated by TCRdb to about 2019). Library method: multiplex PCR. This sample was sequenced with an Illumina HiSeq 2000. The TCR beta CDR3 regions were amplified from RNA transcripts. A first-round RT-PCR of the TCR CDR3 used the HTBI primer set with the Qiagen OneStep RT-PCR kit. The public reads were reprocessed in TCRdb via fastp at Q25 and MiXCR, keeping in-frame beta chains. Under each unique CDR3 protein, matching rows form one entry showing the most common genes and DNA. Present in this sample are over 300,000 distinct CDR3 sequences, over 11% of which were seen just once. Together, the top ten hold roughly 9.6% of the sample. Sequencing used blood. Receptors were obtained from a woman aged 55 to 70 with Graves' hyperthyroidism.

This clonotype was seen a handful of times. The gene calls are TRBV11-3 and TRBJ1-5; no clear D. Germline V gene sequence: CDR1 SGHNT, CDR2 YENEEA. This CDR3 region has 13 residues. Trimming pared 2 bases from V and 6 bases from J, leaving 8 bases between. CDR3 coding DNA: TGTGCCAGCAGCTTAAATTCTTTTCAGCCCCAGCATTTT. Amino acids: CASSLNSFQPQHF.

Ten or more counts support this clonotype. The genes are TRBV3-1 and TRBJ2-7, with D hard to call. Deletions cut 1 base from V and 3 bases from J, with 10 bases between. The CDR3 length is 14 residues. Germline V lookup: CDR1 LGHDT, CDR2 YNNKEL (reference sequence). The CDR3 protein is CASSQGQALYEQYF. The CDR3 bases are TGTGCCAGCAGCCAAGGGCAGGCACTCTACGAGCAGTACTTC.

The chain carries TRBV4-1 and TRBJ1-5; TRBD1 is a possible D gene (5 bases). The CDR3 runs 16 residues. CDR1 and CDR2 (germline): MGHRA, YSYEKL. The V and J ends lost 1 base and 2 bases respectively, with 12 bases between them. The CDR3 loop reads CASSQGGVGGNQPQHF. CDR3 nucleotides: TGCGCCAGCAGCCAAGGGGGCGTGGGGGGCAATCAGCCCCAGCATTTT.

The CDR3 region has the DNA TGTGCCAGCAGCCCAATTCACGGGTTCACAGATACGCAGTATTTT. It translates to CASSPIHGFTDTQYF. J is TRBJ2-3 and V is TRBV7-9, with D uncertain. The CDR3 has 15 residues. Per the germline V gene, CDR1 is SEHNR and CDR2 is FQNEAQ (reference sequence). Trimming left V 5 bases short and J 2 bases short, with 14 bases between.

This clonotype has at least ten counts. The V call is TRBV29-1, the J call TRBJ2-1; 11 nucleotides line up with TRBD2. Germline assignment: CDR1 SQVTM and CDR2 ANQGSEA. The trim removed 6 bases at V and 5 bases at J, leaving 3 bases unmatched. The CDR3 contains 13 residues. The CDR3 nucleotides read TGCAGCGTGCCGGGACTAGCGGACAATGAGCAGTTCTTC. It specifies CSVPGLADNEQFF.

The chain uses TRBV19 and TRBJ2-3; no clear D gene. This CDR3 region has 13 residues. V was clipped by 4 bases and J by 2 bases, with 7 bases between them. Per germline, CDR1 LNHDA and CDR2 SQIVND (reference sequence). The chain's CDR3 is CASSSQHTDTQYF. The CDR3 DNA follows: TGTGCCAGTAGTAGTCAGCACACAGATACGCAGTATTTT.

At least ten counts were recorded for this clonotype. V and J are TRBV20-1 and TRBJ2-7, with D possibly being TRBD1 (7 bases). The CDR3 runs 13 residues. V was clipped by 5 bases and J by 6 bases, with 17 bases between them. Germline loops: CDR1 DFQATT, CDR2 SNEGSKA (reference sequence). CDR3 sequence (DNA): TGCAGTGCTGCATGGCGGGGACAGACCGAGCAGTACTTC. This encodes CSAAWRGQTEQYF.

There are many counts of this clonotype. This chain uses TRBV20-1 with TRBJ2-3; 9 bases match TRBD2. Germline V lookup: CDR1 DFQATT, CDR2 SNEGSKA (reference sequence). V shed 6 bases, J shed 2 bases, and the junction held 12 bases outside the gene matches. The CDR3 extends over 16 amino acids. The CDR3 DNA is TGCAGTGCCCCTCCGAGGCTAGCGGGACACACAGATACGCAGTATTTT. Amino acid sequence: CSAPPRLAGHTDTQYF.

This clonotype occurred a few times. J is TRBJ2-7 and V is TRBV12-3 or TRBV12-4, with D possibly being TRBD2 (5 bases). Trimming left V 5 bases short and J 0 bases short, with 11 bases between. The CDR3 spans 14 residues. CDR3 region: CASSHVDSSYEQYF. As DNA, the CDR3 is TGTGCCAGCAGTCATGTGGACTCCTCCTACGAGCAGTACTTC.

The chain joins TRBV11-2 to TRBJ2-5; the match to TRBD2 covers 11 bases. The CDR3 loop spans 15 amino acids. CDR1 SGHAT and CDR2 FQNNGV come from the germline V gene. With V trimmed by 4 bases and J by 7 bases, 8 bases remained unmatched. The CDR3 coding sequence is TGTGCCAGCAGCTCCGGGACTAGCGGTGGGGGGACCCAGTACTTC. Amino acids: CASSSGTSGGGTQYF. The variable domain in full, completed from reference TRBV11-2 and TRBJ2-5, reads EAGVAQSPRYKIIEKRQSVAFWCNPISGHATLYWYQQILGQGPKLLIQFQNNGVVDDSQLPKDRFSAERLKGVDSTLKIQPAKLEDSAVYLCASSSGTSGGGTQYFGPGTRLLVL.

This clonotype came up many times. The genes are TRBV29-1 and TRBJ2-7; D not resolved. The V gene's germline CDR1 is SQVTM and CDR2 ANQGSEA. V was cut by 0 bases and J by 2 bases, with 11 bases left in between. This CDR3 region has 14 residues. The CDR3 loop reads CSVEDLDGPYEQYF. CDR3 sequence (DNA): TGCAGCGTTGAAGATTTGGACGGTCCCTACGAGCAGTACTTC.

The chain recombines TRBV3-1 with TRBJ2-2, with TRBD1 matching over 10 bases. There are 17 residues in the CDR3. CDR1 and CDR2 (germline): LGHDT, YNNKEL (reference sequence). V was clipped by 4 bases and J by 3 bases; unmatched bases: 8. The CDR3 DNA sequence: TGTGCCAGCAGCCGTTACGGGACAGGGGCCTACACCGGGGAGCTGTTTTTT. Amino acids: CASSRYGTGAYTGELFF.

The genes are TRBV4-1 and TRBJ1-2, with TRBD1 matching 10 bases. Trimming removed 5 bases from V and 3 bases from J; junction bases left unmatched: 3. CDR3 length equals 14 residues. Per germline, CDR1 MGHRA and CDR2 YSYEKL. The CDR3 nucleotides are TGCGCCAGCAGCGGGACAGGGGAGGACTATGGCTACACCTTC. It codes for CASSGTGEDYGYTF.

The chain combines TRBV14 with TRBJ1-2; D is unclear. Between the trimmed V and J ends, which lost 4 bases and 8 bases, there was a span of 20 bases. There are 15 residues in the CDR3. Germline V gene sequence: CDR1 SGHDN, CDR2 FVKESK. The DNA of the CDR3 is TGTGCCAGCAGCCCGAAACCAGAGAGGGCGAGAGGCTACACCTTC. This translates into CASSPKPERARGYTF.

The table lists this clonotype with many counts. The chain recombines TRBV28 with TRBJ2-7, with TRBD1 matching 7 bases. From germline, CDR1 is MDHEN and CDR2 SYDVKM. Unmatched junction bases numbered 10, after V lost 2 bases and J lost 3 bases. This CDR3 comprises 16 residues. The DNA of the CDR3 is TGTGCCAGCAGTTTAACCATCGGGACAGAACGCTACGAGCAGTACTTC. Translating gives CASSLTIGTERYEQYF.

The genes are TRBV6-5 and TRBJ2-7; TRBD2 matches 16 bases. V lost 0 bases to trimming and J lost 2 bases; unmatched junction nucleotides: 4. Germline V gene data show CDR1 as MNHEY and CDR2 as SVGAGI. The CDR3 has 18 amino acids. The CDR3 bases are TGTGCCAGCAGTTACTCGGGACTAGCGGGAGGGCCGGCCTACGAGCAGTACTTC. As protein: CASSYSGLAGGPAYEQYF.

This clonotype has ten or more counts. V usage is TRBV7-9 and J usage is TRBJ2-7, with 12 bases matching TRBD1. This CDR3 region has 14 residues. Germline V lookup: CDR1 SEHNR, CDR2 FQNEAQ (reference sequence). Trimming took 5 bases from V and 6 from J; bases not matched to a gene: 5. The CDR3, as DNA: TGTGCCAGCAGCCCGGGACAGGGGGCGTCCGAGCAGTACTTC. Its translation is CASSPGQGASEQYF.

This sequence joins TRBV12-3 or TRBV12-4 and TRBJ1-4; D gene uncertain. Trimming took 7 bases from V and 8 from J, leaving 8 bases between them. This CDR3 is 11 amino acids long. Here the CDR3 DNA reads TGTGCCAGCACCGGCGGAGAAAAACTGTTTTTT. Encoded protein: CASTGGEKLFF.

This chain joins TRBV27 and TRBJ1-5; D perhaps matches TRBD1 (5 bases). This CDR3 region has 12 residues. The germline CDR1 and CDR2 sequences are MNHEY and SMNVEV (reference sequence). Trimming left V 2 bases short and J 8 bases short, with 7 bases between. The CDR3 DNA sequence: TGTGCCAGCAGTTTAACGGGGGAGCCCCAGCATTTT. Its translation: CASSLTGEPQHF.

The table lists this clonotype with many counts. The chain joins TRBV7-8 to TRBJ2-1; the D is unclear. CDR1 and CDR2 (germline): SGHVS, FQNEAQ. This CDR3 comprises 14 residues. V shed 8 bases and J shed 2 bases, with 13 bases lying between them. CDR3 loop: CASGTLATYNEQFF. As DNA, the CDR3 is TGTGCCAGCGGAACCTTAGCTACCTACAATGAGCAGTTCTTC.

This clonotype turned up a few times. The CDR3 region has the DNA TGTGCCAGCAGCTTAGAGGGCGGGAGGCCCACCACAGATACGCAGTATTTT. Its protein product is CASSLEGGRPTTDTQYF. The chain recombines TRBV11-2 with TRBJ2-3; 8 bases line up with TRBD2. Per germline, CDR1 SGHAT and CDR2 FQNNGV. CDR3 length: 17 residues. With V trimmed by 0 bases and J by 2 bases, 7 bases remained unmatched.